These 28 T cell receptor beta chains came from one sample sequenced in a study of shared clonotypes between healthy human individuals. The method was immunoSEQ multiplex PCR; TCRdb's version includes in-frame clones alone and lacks a portion of them. The sample lists millions of clones; more than 80% were seen once. The material sequenced was naive CD4+ T cells from PBMCs. The subset is: CD45RA+ positively selected. The receptors stem from a man between 18 and 29 years old in good health. Some clones in this sample may be carry-over from other donors' samples.

The count of this clone is one. Other DNA sequences in the sample encode the same CDR3. The V gene is TRBV5-4, the J gene TRBJ2-7; D gene unclear. Deletions cut 3 bases from V and 0 bases from J, with 4 bases between. CDR3 length equals 12 residues. Germline CDR1 SGHNT, CDR2 YYREEE (reference sequence). CDR3 in amino acids: CASSSSSYEQYF. CDR3 coding DNA: TGTGCCAGCAGCTCCAGCTCCTACGAGCAGTACTTC.

The chain couples TRBV18 to TRBJ1-4, with 9 bases that match TRBD1. V gave up 0 bases and J gave up 5 bases; unmatched junction bases: 4. CDR3 length: 16 amino acids. Germline lookup yields CDR1 KGHSH and CDR2 LQKENI. The CDR3 nucleotides read TGTGCCAGCTCACCACCGAGGGACAGGGCCAATGAAAAACTGTTTTTT. Encoded protein: CASSPPRDRANEKLFF. The entire variable domain, with the rest obtained from reference TRBV18 and TRBJ1-4, is as follows: NAGVMQNPRHLVRRRGQEARLRCSPMKGHSHVYWYRQLPEEGLKFMVYLQKENIIDESGMPKERFSAEFPKEGPSILRIQQVVRGDSAAYFCASSPPRDRANEKLFFGSGTQLSVL.

CDR3 in DNA: TGTGCCAGCAGAGCGACGGGGGAGGTTGGTGCCGGGGAGCTGTTTTTT. Its protein is CASRATGEVGAGELFF. The J gene is TRBJ2-2, the V gene TRBV2; a weak D match, TRBD2 (6 bases). V was pared by 6 bases and J by 6 bases, with 20 bases between. The CDR3 is made up of 16 amino acids. Germline V CDR1 and CDR2: SNHLY, FYNNEI.

V is TRBV29-1 and J is TRBJ2-5, with D unresolved. The J call could be wrong; TRBJ2-7 is a better fit for the DNA end. Germline loops: CDR1 SQVTM, CDR2 ANQGSEA. This CDR3 comprises 15 residues. DNA of the CDR3: TGCAGCGTTGAATTTGGTCACTCACCATCCTACGAGCAGTACTTC. This codes for CSVEFGHSPSYEQYF.

The chain employs TRBV28 and TRBJ2-6; D is unresolved. V lost 4 bases and J lost 4, with 14 bases in between. Per germline, CDR1 MDHEN and CDR2 SYDVKM. The CDR3 is 16 amino acids. CDR3 in DNA: TGTGCCAGCAGTTGGCGGATGGGTGTCGGGGCCAACGTCCTGACTTTC. Encoded protein: CASSWRMGVGANVLTF.

In DNA form, the CDR3 reads TGTGCCAGCAGGTCCCGGACTAGAAGTAGGGAGACCCAGTACTTC. It encodes CASRSRTRSRETQYF. This chain joins TRBV28 and TRBJ2-5; 7 positions agree with TRBD2. J was trimmed by 5 bases and V by 6 bases; bases with no gene match: 12. Germline assignment: CDR1 MDHEN and CDR2 SYDVKM. This CDR3 contains 15 residues.

The table lists this clone with a count of one. This chain joins TRBV9 and TRBJ1-3, with TRBD1 as a possible D gene (5 bases). Deletions cut 10 bases from V and 1 base from J, with 15 bases between. The CDR3 is 14 amino acids. From germline, CDR1 is SGDLS and CDR2 YYNGEE. The DNA of the CDR3 is TGTGCCCATTCTTTCAGGGAATCTGGAAACACCATATATTTT. Translation: CAHSFRESGNTIYF.

In nucleotides, the CDR3 is TGTGCCAGCAGCTTTAATACCGGGGAGCTGTTTTTT. Its protein is CASSFNTGELFF. The V and J genes are TRBV5-5 and TRBJ2-2; D is unclear. Germline V gives CDR1 SGHKS, CDR2 YYEKEE (reference sequence). The V and J ends lost 2 bases and 5 bases respectively, with 4 bases between them. The CDR3 loop spans 12 amino acids.

This clone was seen once. The chain employs TRBV29-1 and TRBJ2-1; possibly TRBD1 or TRBD2 for D (5 bases each). The CDR3 covers 13 residues. V was trimmed by 6 bases and J by 4 bases, leaving 13 bases between them. CDR1 and CDR2 from the germline V gene are SQVTM and ANQGSEA. CDR3 sequence: CSVARDPYNEQFF. The CDR3 DNA follows: TGCAGCGTCGCACGGGACCCTTACAATGAGCAGTTCTTC.

V and J are TRBV6-6 and TRBJ2-5, with D perhaps matching TRBD2 (6 bases). Trimming stripped 0 bases from V and 5 bases from J, with 13 bases between. This CDR3 is 15 amino acids long. Germline CDR1 reads MNHNY; CDR2 reads SVGAGI (reference sequence). The CDR3, as DNA: TGTGCCAGCAGTTACTCGGGGTTGGGAGGCGAGACCCAGTACTTC. Translation gives CASSYSGLGGETQYF.

The rearrangement links TRBV9 to TRBJ2-7; 8 positions agree with TRBD1. Germline CDR1 SGDLS, CDR2 YYNGEE. Trimming at V came to 4 bases and at J to 6 bases, leaving 9 bases not matched to a gene. The CDR3 extends over 14 amino acids. In DNA form, the CDR3 reads TGTGCCAGCAGCCCCCGGACAGGGTCCCTCGAGCAGTACTTC. Translated: CASSPRTGSLEQYF.

The chain carries TRBV28 and TRBJ2-1, with TRBD2 matching 11 bases. This CDR3 has 14 residues. The junction had 5 bases not matched to a gene; V was cut back by 8 bases and J by 5 bases. Germline CDR1 reads MDHEN; CDR2 reads SYDVKM. DNA for the CDR3: TGTGCCAGCGGGACTAGCGGACTGAACAATGAGCAGTTCTTC. This gives the protein CASGTSGLNNEQFF. Using reference TRBV28 and TRBJ2-1 for the parts outside the CDR3, the full variable domain is DVKVTQSSRYLVKRTGEKVFLECVQDMDHENMFWYRQDPGLGLRLIYFSYDVKMKEKGDIPEGYSVSREKKERFSLILESASTNQTSMYLCASGTSGLNNEQFFGPGTRLTVL.

This clone appeared once. The chain has TRBV27 and TRBJ2-1; the D is unclear. CDR1 MNHEY and CDR2 SMNVEV come from the germline V gene (reference sequence). The CDR3 spans 14 residues. V was trimmed by 5 bases and J by 0 bases, leaving 8 bases between them. Here the CDR3 DNA reads TGTGCCAGCAGTAGGGTAGGCTCCTACAATGAGCAGTTCTTC. Protein: CASSRVGSYNEQFF.

This chain uses TRBV7-2 with TRBJ1-4; D remains ambiguous. Per the germline V gene, CDR1 is SGHTA and CDR2 is FQGNSA. Between the trimmed V and J ends, which lost 4 bases and 0 bases, there was a span of 15 bases. The CDR3 extends over 17 amino acids. The CDR3 protein is CASSSGWTEATNEKLFF. The CDR3 DNA follows: TGTGCCAGCAGCTCCGGTTGGACGGAAGCAACTAATGAAAAACTGTTTTTT.

This clone was observed once. The chain combines TRBV18 with TRBJ1-1; 9 bases agree with TRBD1. The germline gives CDR1 KGHSH, CDR2 LQKENI. This CDR3 comprises 15 residues. V gave up 8 bases and J gave up 4 bases; unmatched junction bases: 11. CDR3 DNA sequence: TGTGCCAGCCAGAGGACAGGGGCGGAGGGCACTGAAGCTTTCTTT. It specifies CASQRTGAEGTEAFF.

The chain carries TRBV2 and TRBJ2-3, with a possible D match to TRBD2 (5 bases). V was pared by 6 bases and J by 1 base, with 11 bases between. The CDR3 consists of 14 residues. From germline, CDR1 is SNHLY and CDR2 FYNNEI. The CDR3 region has the DNA TGTGCCAGCAGGGACGGACTGGGCACAGATACGCAGTATTTT. Its protein is CASRDGLGTDTQYF.

This chain links TRBV18 with TRBJ2-1; D is perhaps TRBD1 (7 bases). The CDR3 has 16 amino acids. Trimming pared 4 bases from V and 4 bases from J, leaving 17 bases between. The V gene's germline CDR1 is KGHSH and CDR2 LQKENI. The CDR3 protein is CASSLPQGRLYNEQFF. In DNA form, the CDR3 reads TGTGCCAGCTCACTACCACAGGGGAGGCTTTACAATGAGCAGTTCTTC.

This clone has a single count. This rearrangement joins TRBV10-3 to TRBJ2-1; the match to TRBD2 covers 13 bases. V shed 0 bases and J 8 bases; nucleotides not matched to a gene: 10. This CDR3 contains 18 residues. CDR1 ENHRY and CDR2 SYGVKD come from the germline V gene. DNA for the CDR3: TGTGCCATCAGTGAGTCGGTACTAGCGGGAGGGCCTGGCTATGAGCAGTTCTTC. This gives the protein CAISESVLAGGPGYEQFF.

This chain links TRBV2 with TRBJ1-5; D possibly corresponds to TRBD1 (5 bases). The CDR3 is made up of 15 amino acids. Germline CDR1 and CDR2: SNHLY and FYNNEI. V dropped 4 bases and J dropped 6 bases, with 16 bases sitting between them. The CDR3 nucleotides read TGTGCCAGCAGTGTAAGGGGAGGAAGGGGTCAGCCCCAGCATTTT. Its translation: CASSVRGGRGQPQHF.

The rearrangement links TRBV4-1 to TRBJ2-1, with D unclear. Trimming took off 2 bases at V and 7 bases at J, with 15 bases between the two ends. The germline V gene has CDR1 MGHRA and CDR2 YSYEKL. The CDR3 is made up of 15 amino acids. CDR3 DNA sequence: TGCGCCAGCAGCCAACCTCTGCAGGATAAGAATGAGCAGTTCTTC. This sequence encodes CASSQPLQDKNEQFF.

This clone has only one observation. V gene TRBV7-2 combines with J gene TRBJ1-4, with no clear D. The CDR3 sequence is 15 residues long. V dropped 5 bases and J dropped 0 bases, with 10 bases sitting between them. The germline CDR1 and CDR2 sequences are SGHTA and FQGNSA. This chain's CDR3 is CASSPKVATNEKLFF. DNA of the CDR3: TGTGCCAGCAGCCCGAAAGTTGCAACTAATGAAAAACTGTTTTTT. The full variable domain, rest sourced from reference TRBV7-2 and TRBJ1-4, is GAGVSQSPSNKVTEKGKDVELRCDPISGHTALYWYRQSLGQGLEFLIYFQGNSAPDKSGLPSDRFSAERTGGSVSTLTIQRTQQEDSAVYLCASSPKVATNEKLFFGSGTQLSVL.

This chain links TRBV14 with TRBJ2-1, with D unclear. Deletions cut 4 bases from V and 4 bases from J, with 11 bases between. This CDR3 contains 14 residues. Looked up from germline, CDR1 is SGHDN and CDR2 is FVKESK. The CDR3 loop is CASSLRTNYNEQFF. DNA of the CDR3: TGTGCCAGCAGCCTGCGTACTAATTACAATGAGCAGTTCTTC.

This chain uses TRBV7-8 with TRBJ2-1, with 10 bases matching TRBD2. V gave up 6 bases and J gave up 8 bases; unmatched junction bases: 10. This CDR3 is built from 15 residues. Germline V gene lookup returns CDR1 SGHVS and CDR2 FQNEAQ. CDR3 protein: CASRPRASGSDEQFF. CDR3 sequence (DNA): TGTGCCAGCAGGCCCAGGGCTAGCGGGAGCGATGAGCAGTTCTTC.

The rearrangement links TRBV7-2 to TRBJ1-1; D possibly corresponds to TRBD1 (5 bases). The CDR3 consists of 13 residues. The V end lost 7 bases, the J end lost 6 bases, and 15 bases lay between the germline ends. From germline, CDR1 is SGHTA and CDR2 FQGNSA. In DNA form, the CDR3 reads TGTGCCAGCACCAAAGGGGTCGGGGCTGAAGCTTTCTTT. Translation gives CASTKGVGAEAFF.

The V call is TRBV9, the J call TRBJ2-2; D tentatively fits TRBD1 or TRBD2 (5 bases each). V was clipped by 0 bases and J by 0 bases, with 15 bases between them. The CDR3 sequence is 18 residues long. CDR1 and CDR2 (germline): SGDLS, YYNGEE. CDR3 coding DNA: TGTGCCAGCAGCGTAGATCCTCGGGACCTAGCGAACACCGGGGAGCTGTTTTTT. It codes for CASSVDPRDLANTGELFF. The full variable domain, in which reference TRBV9 and TRBJ2-2 provide the parts outside the CDR3, is DSGVTQTPKHLITATGQRVTLRCSPRSGDLSVYWYQQSLDQGLQFLIQYYNGEERAKGNILERFSAQQFPDLHSELNLSSLELGDSALYFCASSVDPRDLANTGELFFGEGSRLTVL.

The chain combines TRBV28 with TRBJ2-7; 11 nucleotides match TRBD1. The CDR3 extends over 15 amino acids. Germline CDR1 reads MDHEN; CDR2 reads SYDVKM. Germline trimming cut 6 bases from V and 2 bases from J; bases unmatched to any gene: 6. The CDR3 DNA reads as TGTGCCAGCAGCCCTGGACAGGGGGCGACCTACGAGCAGTACTTC. Protein sequence: CASSPGQGATYEQYF.

The rearrangement links TRBV6-6 to TRBJ2-3, with TRBD2 identical over 11 bases. Per germline, CDR1 MNHNY and CDR2 SVGAGI (reference sequence). The CDR3 loop spans 15 amino acids. V lost 5 bases and J lost 4; bases outside the gene matches: 5. This CDR3 reads CASSPTSGNADTQYF. The CDR3 DNA sequence: TGTGCCAGCAGTCCGACTAGCGGGAACGCAGATACGCAGTATTTT.

V gene TRBV28 combines with J gene TRBJ1-2; 8 nucleotides align to TRBD1. The germline V gene encodes CDR1 MDHEN and CDR2 SYDVKM. The CDR3 length is 15 residues. V lost 5 bases, J lost 2 bases, and 7 bases stayed unmatched. CDR3 loop: CASSPWDRTNYGYTF. DNA for the CDR3: TGTGCCAGCAGTCCCTGGGACAGGACGAACTATGGCTACACCTTC.